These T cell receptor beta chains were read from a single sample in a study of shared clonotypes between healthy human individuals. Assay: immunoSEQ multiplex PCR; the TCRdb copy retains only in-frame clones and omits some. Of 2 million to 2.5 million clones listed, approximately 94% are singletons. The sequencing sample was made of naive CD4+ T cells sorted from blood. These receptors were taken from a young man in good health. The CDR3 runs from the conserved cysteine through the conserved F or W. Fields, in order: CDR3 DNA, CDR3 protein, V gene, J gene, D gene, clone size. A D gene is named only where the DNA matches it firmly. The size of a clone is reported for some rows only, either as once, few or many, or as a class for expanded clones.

DNA: TGTGCCGGACGAGGAGGGCGGGGGAGCACAGATACGCAGTATTTT
CDR3: CAGRGGRGSTDTQYF
V: TRBV6-1
J: TRBJ2-3
D: TRBD2
size: NA

DNA: TGTGCCAGCAGTTACGGGACAGGGGGAGGTGGCATTCAGTACTTC
CDR3: CASSYGTGGGGIQYF
V: TRBV6-6
J: TRBJ2-4
D: TRBD1
size: NA

DNA: TGTGCCAGCAGTTCGAACAGCAAACCCACAGATACGCAGTATTTT
CDR3: CASSSNSKPTDTQYF
V: TRBV6-5
J: TRBJ2-3
D: NA
size: NA

DNA: TGTGCCAGCCGACGGGGTGTAGGAAACACCATATATTTT
CDR3: CASRRGVGNTIYF
V: TRBV7-2
J: TRBJ1-3
D: NA
size: once

DNA: TGTGCCATCAGGCAGACAGGGAGCACAGATACGCAGTATTTT
CDR3: CAIRQTGSTDTQYF
V: TRBV10-3
J: TRBJ2-3
D: TRBD1
size: NA

DNA: TGTGCCAGCTCCCAGCAAAGGGGCGATGAGCAGTTCTTC
CDR3: CASSQQRGDEQFF
V: TRBV18
J: TRBJ2-1
D: NA
size: NA

DNA: TGTGCCAGCAGCTTAACGCACGGACTAGCGGGAGGACCAGATACGCAGTATTTT
CDR3: CASSLTHGLAGGPDTQYF
V: TRBV7-2
J: TRBJ2-3
D: TRBD2
size: NA

DNA: TGTGCCAGCAGCCGGGGGACAGGGGGCGCAGAGGCCCAGTACTTC
CDR3: CASSRGTGGAEAQYF
V: TRBV7-9
J: TRBJ2-5
D: TRBD1
size: NA

DNA: TGTGCCAGCAGTCGGGACAGCTATAATGAAAAACTGTTTTTT
CDR3: CASSRDSYNEKLFF
V: TRBV6-5
J: TRBJ1-4
D: TRBD1
size: NA

DNA: TGCGCCAGCAGCTTGGAAAGGCCAGCCCGGACATGGGAGACCCAGTACTTC
CDR3: CASSLERPARTWETQYF
V: TRBV5-1
J: TRBJ2-5
D: NA
size: NA

DNA: TGTGCCAGCAGCCTGACAGGGCTCCGAGGGGAGCTGTTTTTT
CDR3: CASSLTGLRGELFF
V: TRBV25-1
J: TRBJ2-2
D: TRBD1
size: once

DNA: TGTGCCAGCAGTTTAGAGGGGGCGCCCTACGAGCAGTACTTC
CDR3: CASSLEGAPYEQYF
V: TRBV28
J: TRBJ2-7
D: TRBD1
size: NA

DNA: TGTGCCAGCAGGGCCCCGGGGGGCAACTATGGCTACACCTTC
CDR3: CASRAPGGNYGYTF
V: TRBV25-1
J: TRBJ1-2
D: NA
size: NA

DNA: TGTGCCAGCAGCTTGGGAGGGACCTACGAGCAGTACTTC
CDR3: CASSLGGTYEQYF
V: TRBV5-4
J: TRBJ2-7
D: NA
size: NA

DNA: TGCGCCAGCAGCTCAGATGGTTCTGGGGCCAACGTCCTGACTTTC
CDR3: CASSSDGSGANVLTF
V: TRBV5-1
J: TRBJ2-6
D: NA
size: NA

DNA: TGTGCCACAGGGGCGGGAATCGGGGTTCTCCCTTCCTACGAGCAGTACTTC
CDR3: CATGAGIGVLPSYEQYF
V: TRBV10-3
J: TRBJ2-7
D: NA
size: once

DNA: TGTGCCAGCAGGGTGTTTTGGCCGGGCGATGGCTACACCTTC
CDR3: CASRVFWPGDGYTF
V: TRBV5-8
J: TRBJ1-2
D: NA
size: NA

DNA: TGTGCCAGCAGACTGGGCGGCAGTTCTGAAAAACTGTTTTTT
CDR3: CASRLGGSSEKLFF
V: TRBV6-5
J: TRBJ1-4
D: NA
size: NA

DNA: TGTGCCAGCAGTTTATCAGCTACTGGGTCTCAGCCCCAGCATTTT
CDR3: CASSLSATGSQPQHF
V: TRBV28
J: TRBJ1-5
D: NA
size: NA

DNA: TGTGCCAGCAGCCCCGACCGGGCCCCAGGTCAGCCCCAGCATTTT
CDR3: CASSPDRAPGQPQHF
V: TRBV6-5
J: TRBJ1-5
D: NA
size: few

DNA: TGTGCCATCAGTGAGGGACAGGGCAACTCTGGGGCCAACGTCCTGACTTTC
CDR3: CAISEGQGNSGANVLTF
V: TRBV10-3
J: TRBJ2-6
D: TRBD1
size: NA

DNA: TGCGCCAGCAGCTCGATTCCAGGGTCCCCTGAAGCTTTCTTT
CDR3: CASSSIPGSPEAFF
V: TRBV5-1
J: TRBJ1-1
D: NA
size: NA

DNA: TGTGCCAGCAGTTACTTGGACAGAGACTATGGCTACACCTTC
CDR3: CASSYLDRDYGYTF
V: TRBV6-6
J: TRBJ1-2
D: NA
size: NA

DNA: TGCAGCGCGTTGAGGGACCACGAGCAGTACTTC
CDR3: CSALRDHEQYF
V: TRBV29-1
J: TRBJ2-7
D: NA
size: NA